The TCR beta chain described here comes from a study of beta chain features in type 1 diabetes. General study results and limits: Naive, central memory and regulatory TCRB repertoires appeared more similar among patients than healthy donors. Moderately but significantly shorter TCRB CDR3s were found in Type 1 diabetes patients in all four CD4+ subsets.

On this clone itself: The antigen is not known.

cDNA synthesis used the whole RNA isolate, giving expressed TCRB sequences. Data came from immunoSEQ multiplex PCR; TCRdb stores just in-frame clones and leaves some out. The data show some 44,000 clones, about 66% seen once. The clonotype was recovered from a woman younger than 35 with type 1 diabetes. The sequencing input was Tregs from blood.

CDR3 sequence: CASSIAGVGGTQYF. The CDR3, as DNA: TGTGCCAGTAGTATAGCAGGGGTAGGCGGGACCCAGTACTTC. The genes are TRBV19 and TRBJ2-5; possible D gene TRBD1, 6 bases. The CDR3 contains 14 residues. Looked up from germline, CDR1 is LNHDA and CDR2 is SQIVND (reference sequence). Between the trimmed V and J ends, which lost 1 base and 7 bases, there was a span of 13 bases.